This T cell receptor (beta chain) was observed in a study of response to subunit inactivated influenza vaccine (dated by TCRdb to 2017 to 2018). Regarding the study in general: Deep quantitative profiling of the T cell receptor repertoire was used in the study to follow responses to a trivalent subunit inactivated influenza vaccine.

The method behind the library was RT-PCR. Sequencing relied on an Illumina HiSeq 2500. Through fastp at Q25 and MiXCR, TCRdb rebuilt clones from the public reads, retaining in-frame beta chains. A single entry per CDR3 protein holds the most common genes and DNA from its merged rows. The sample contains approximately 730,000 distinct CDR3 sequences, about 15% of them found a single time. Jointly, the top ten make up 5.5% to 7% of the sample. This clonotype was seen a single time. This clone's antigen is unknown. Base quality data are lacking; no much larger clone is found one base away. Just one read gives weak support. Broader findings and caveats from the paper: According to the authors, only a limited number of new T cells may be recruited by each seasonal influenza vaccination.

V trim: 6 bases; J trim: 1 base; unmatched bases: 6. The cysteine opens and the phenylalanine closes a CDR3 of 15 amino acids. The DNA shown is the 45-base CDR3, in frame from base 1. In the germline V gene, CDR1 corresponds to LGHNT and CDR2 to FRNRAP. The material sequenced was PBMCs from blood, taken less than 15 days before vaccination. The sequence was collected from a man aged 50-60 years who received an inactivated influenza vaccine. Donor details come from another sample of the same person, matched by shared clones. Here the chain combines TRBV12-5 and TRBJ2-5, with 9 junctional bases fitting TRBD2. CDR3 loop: CASGGSGRLQETQYF. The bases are TGTGCTAGTGGGGGCAGCGGGAGGCTCCAAGAGACCCAGTACTTC.